Listed below are T cell receptor beta chains from one sample, sequenced in a study of blood T cell repertoires in COVID-19. Some clones are missing from TCRdb's copy, which holds only in-frame ones; the method was immunoSEQ multiplex PCR. The data contain 300,000 to 350,000 clones, over 70% of them singletons. Source material: PBMCs or T cells enriched from blood (not recorded which). These receptors came from a man aged 25-40 years who had recovered from COVID-19. CDR3s include the opening cysteine and the closing phenylalanine or tryptophan. A D gene is named only where the DNA matches it firmly. A clone size is listed for some rows: how often the clone was seen (once, few, many), or a class if it is expanded.

TRBJ1-1	TRBV11-3	NA	NA	TGTGCCAGCAGCCCAGGGGTTGGCACTGAAGCTTTCTTT	CASSPGVGTEAFF
TRBJ1-3	TRBV3-1/TRBV3-2	NA	TRBD1	TGTGCCAGCAGCCAGGCCTCGACAGGGTCCGGAAACACCATATATTTT	CASSQASTGSGNTIYF
TRBJ2-5	TRBV19	NA	TRBD1	TGTGCCAGTAGTTGGGGACAGAACCAAGAGACCCAGTACTTC	CASSWGQNQETQYF
TRBJ1-1	TRBV12-5	NA	NA	TGTGCTAGTGGTTTGGCCAAGTCGAATTCGGTCGGGACTGAAGCTTTCTTT	CASGLAKSNSVGTEAFF
TRBJ2-7	TRBV23-1	NA	TRBD1	TGCGCCAGTAACAGGGGGCCCGAGAGCGAGCAGTACTTC	CASNRGPESEQYF
TRBJ2-7	TRBV12-3/TRBV12-4	NA	NA	TGTGCCAGCAGTTTTGACAGCTCCTACGAGCAGTACTTC	CASSFDSSYEQYF
TRBJ1-2	TRBV7-9	NA	TRBD1	TGTGCCAGCAGCCTCACGGGTCCCCAGGGGGTCCACTCCTATGGCTACACCTTC	CASSLTGPQGVHSYGYTF
TRBJ2-7	TRBV5-6	NA	TRBD1	TGTGCCAGCAGCTGGGACAGTGCCTACGAGCAGTACTTC	CASSWDSAYEQYF
TRBJ1-2	TRBV28	NA	TRBD1	TGTGCCAGCAGTTTCGCTACAGGGGTTGGGGGCTACACCTTC	CASSFATGVGGYTF
TRBJ1-4	TRBV3-1/TRBV3-2	once	NA	TGTGCCAGCAGCCAAAATAGGGGCGGTGAAAAACTGTTTTTT	CASSQNRGGEKLFF
TRBJ2-1	TRBV18	NA	TRBD1	TGTGCCAGCTCGCCCCGACAGGGGAGCGTGGACAATGAGCAGTTCTTC	CASSPRQGSVDNEQFF
TRBJ2-7	TRBV28	NA	TRBD1	TGTGCCAGCAGTTTGAAATTGGACGCCGGGACAGGGGGCCACGAGCAGTACTTC	CASSLKLDAGTGGHEQYF
TRBJ2-3	TRBV28	NA	NA	TGTGCCAGCAGTTTATCCACGGGTGGGTTTATTGGAGGTACGCAGTATTTT	CASSLSTGGFIGGTQYF